The rows below give T cell receptor beta chains drawn from one sample of a study of blood T cell repertoires in COVID-19. Sequencing was performed with immunoSEQ multiplex PCR; in TCRdb, only in-frame clones are kept and a portion is missing. In the table there are more than 100,000 clones, about 92% of which are singletons. The sequencing sample was made of peripheral blood. These receptors were obtained from an elderly woman in a cohort sampled during active COVID-19. CDR3s include the opening cysteine and the closing phenylalanine or tryptophan. The D gene is left open where the match is weak. Some rows mark clone size as missing; the rest say once, few, many or name a class of expanded clone.

clone size,J gene,V gene,D gene,CDR3 protein,CDR3 DNA
once,TRBJ1-2,TRBV11-2,TRBD1,CASSFGQGDYGYTF,TGTGCCAGCAGCTTCGGGCAGGGGGACTATGGCTACACCTTC
-,TRBJ2-1,TRBV5-1,-,CASRSGAVYNEQFF,TGCGCCAGCAGATCAGGGGCCGTTTACAATGAGCAGTTCTTC
few,TRBJ2-1,TRBV2,-,CASILDSLGSYNEQFF,TGTGCCAGCATCCTCGACTCCCTTGGCTCCTACAATGAGCAGTTCTTC
-,TRBJ2-1,TRBV28,TRBD2,CASNAPIAGASYNEQFF,TGTGCCAGCAATGCACCCATAGCGGGAGCTTCGTACAATGAGCAGTTCTTC
once,TRBJ2-2,TRBV2,-,CASTQRGLTGELFF,TGTGCCAGCACTCAACGAGGACTAACCGGGGAGCTGTTTTTT
-,TRBJ2-1,TRBV6-5,TRBD2,CASSYREREPYNEQFF,TGTGCCAGCAGTTACAGGGAGCGGGAGCCCTACAATGAGCAGTTCTTC
-,TRBJ1-6,TRBV24-1,TRBD1,CATQGGPSSYNSPLHF,TGTGCCACCCAGGGGGGCCCCAGCTCCTATAATTCACCCCTCCACTTT
few,TRBJ2-7,TRBV2,-,CASSMQGISYEQYF,TGTGCCAGCAGTATGCAGGGTATCTCCTACGAGCAGTACTTC
-,TRBJ1-4,TRBV5-1,-,CASSPLTTTNEKLFF,TGCGCCAGCAGCCCATTGACAACAACTAATGAAAAACTGTTTTTT
-,TRBJ2-1,TRBV6-5,-,CASSYSKGGSYNEQFF,TGTGCCAGCAGTTACTCGAAGGGGGGGTCCTACAATGAGCAGTTCTTC
-,TRBJ1-2,TRBV5-8,TRBD1,CASSPGQGAEGYTF,TGTGCCAGCAGCCCGGGACAGGGGGCGGAGGGCTACACCTTC
-,TRBJ2-5,TRBV14,TRBD2,CASSQDRQRGLAGGWETQYF,TGTGCCAGCAGCCAAGATCGACAACGAGGACTAGCGGGAGGTTGGGAGACCCAGTACTTC
-,TRBJ2-1,TRBV27,TRBD1,CASSTGQGRRPLGEQFF,TGTGCCAGCAGTACAGGACAGGGGAGAAGGCCTCTGGGTGAGCAGTTCTTC
-,TRBJ2-3,TRBV27,TRBD2,CASSLGRGGTDTQYF,TGTGCCAGCAGTCTCGGGCGGGGGGGCACAGATACGCAGTATTTT
few,TRBJ2-1,TRBV10-3,TRBD2,CAISGAGGPTNEQFF,TGTGCCATCAGTGGTGCGGGGGGCCCAACCAATGAGCAGTTCTTC
few,TRBJ2-1,TRBV18,-,CASSFSGGGGNEQFF,TGTGCCAGCTCCTTCTCAGGGGGAGGAGGCAATGAGCAGTTCTTC
-,TRBJ2-1,TRBV19,TRBD2,CASLGGRARNNEQFF,TGTGCCAGTTTGGGCGGGAGGGCCAGGAACAATGAGCAGTTCTTC
-,TRBJ1-6,TRBV12-3/TRBV12-4,-,CASSSDRSTLHF,TGTGCCAGCAGTTCAGACAGGAGTACTCTCCACTTT
-,TRBJ2-6,TRBV6-5,-,CASKTGPAGANVLTF,TGTGCCAGCAAAACAGGTCCGGCTGGGGCCAACGTCCTGACTTTC
-,TRBJ2-7,TRBV11-3,TRBD2,CASSSSGPYEQYF,TGTGCCAGCAGCTCTAGCGGTCCCTACGAGCAGTACTTC
-,TRBJ1-1,TRBV3-1/TRBV3-2,-,CASSQEYRTEAFF,TGTGCCAGCAGCCAAGAGTATCGGACTGAAGCTTTCTTT
-,TRBJ1-3,TRBV19,TRBD1,CASSTLTGAGNTIYF,TGTGCCAGTAGTACCCTAACAGGGGCCGGAAACACCATATATTTT
-,TRBJ2-2,TRBV5-1,-,CASSLDGQTNTGELFF,TGCGCCAGCAGCTTGGATGGACAGACGAACACCGGGGAGCTGTTTTTT
-,TRBJ1-4,TRBV12-3/TRBV12-4,-,CASSFKRGEKLFF,TGTGCCAGCAGTTTTAAGCGGGGTGAAAAACTGTTTTTT
once,TRBJ2-3,TRBV14,-,CASSQGRGFSTDTQYF,TGTGCCAGCAGCCAAGGAAGAGGCTTTAGCACAGATACGCAGTATTTT
few,TRBJ2-2,TRBV6-6,TRBD2,CASTNSGARPGELFF,TGTGCCAGCACCAATAGCGGGGCTCGGCCCGGGGAGCTGTTTTTT
-,TRBJ1-4,TRBV19,TRBD1,CASSMGQGAEKLFF,TGTGCCAGTAGTATGGGACAGGGGGCTGAAAAACTGTTTTTT
-,TRBJ2-1,TRBV6-4,TRBD2,CASSAGGGYNEQFF,TGTGCCAGCAGTGCCGGGGGGGGCTACAATGAGCAGTTCTTC
once,TRBJ1-6,TRBV5-1,TRBD1,CASSLKGGGSPLHF,TGCGCCAGCAGCTTGAAAGGGGGCGGTTCACCCCTCCACTTT
-,TRBJ2-3,TRBV2,TRBD2,CASSGKGTRLDTQYF,TGTGCCAGCAGTGGCAAGGGGACTAGGCTAGATACGCAGTATTTT
few,TRBJ1-2,TRBV28,TRBD1,CASSLGTGTGYTF,TGTGCCAGCAGTCTGGGGACAGGGACCGGCTACACCTTC
few,TRBJ2-2,TRBV10-1,-,CASSSGTMNTGELFF,TGCGCCAGCAGTTCCGGGACAATGAACACCGGGGAGCTGTTTTTT
-,TRBJ1-5,TRBV6-5,-,CASRMALGEGQPQHF,TGTGCCAGCAGGATGGCGCTAGGAGAGGGTCAGCCCCAGCATTTT
-,TRBJ2-7,TRBV19,TRBD1,CASSRQGSSYEQYF,TGTGCCAGTAGTCGACAGGGGAGCTCCTACGAGCAGTACTTC
-,TRBJ2-1,TRBV11-3,-,CASSLPPRNEQFF,TGTGCCAGCAGCTTACCCCCCCGGAATGAGCAGTTCTTC
-,TRBJ2-3,TRBV11-2,-,CASSFILRRGRGTDTQYF,TGTGCCAGCAGCTTTATTCTTCGTCGTGGGAGAGGCACAGATACGCAGTATTTT
few,TRBJ2-7,TRBV3-1/TRBV3-2,TRBD2,CASSQGSGGTYEQYF,TGTGCCAGCAGCCAAGGAAGCGGGGGTACCTACGAGCAGTACTTC
-,TRBJ2-1,TRBV21-1,-,CASSKVVAGGPRSYNEQFF,TGTGCCAGCAGCAAAGTGGTAGCGGGAGGCCCCCGCTCCTACAATGAGCAGTTCTTC
-,TRBJ2-5,TRBV7-9,TRBD2,CASSPLAGSEETQYF,TGTGCCAGCAGCCCGTTAGCGGGATCGGAAGAGACCCAGTACTTC
once,TRBJ2-7,TRBV6-2/TRBV6-3,TRBD2,CASSQTGTMTYEQYF,TGTGCCAGCAGTCAAACCGGGACTATGACCTACGAGCAGTACTTC